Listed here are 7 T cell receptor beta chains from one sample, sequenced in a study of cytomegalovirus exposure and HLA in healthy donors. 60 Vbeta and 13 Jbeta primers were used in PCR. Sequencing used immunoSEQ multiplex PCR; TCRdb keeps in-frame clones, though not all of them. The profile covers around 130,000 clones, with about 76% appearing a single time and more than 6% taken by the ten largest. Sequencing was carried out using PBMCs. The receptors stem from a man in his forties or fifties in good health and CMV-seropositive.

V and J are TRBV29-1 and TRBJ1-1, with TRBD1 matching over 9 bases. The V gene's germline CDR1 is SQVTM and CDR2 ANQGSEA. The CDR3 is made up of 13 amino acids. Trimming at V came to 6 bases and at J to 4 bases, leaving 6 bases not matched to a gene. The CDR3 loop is CSVKTGGSTEAFF. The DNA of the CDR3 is TGCAGCGTAAAGACAGGGGGGAGCACTGAAGCTTTCTTT.

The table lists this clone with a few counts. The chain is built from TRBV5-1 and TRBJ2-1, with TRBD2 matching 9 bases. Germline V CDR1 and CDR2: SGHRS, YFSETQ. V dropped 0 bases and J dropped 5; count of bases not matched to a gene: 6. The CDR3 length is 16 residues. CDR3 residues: CASSLGLAVINNEQFF. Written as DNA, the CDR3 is TGCGCCAGCAGCTTGGGACTAGCGGTCATAAACAATGAGCAGTTCTTC. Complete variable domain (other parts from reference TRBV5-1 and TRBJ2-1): KAGVTQTPRYLIKTRGQQVTLSCSPISGHRSVSWYQQTPGQGLQFLFEYFSETQRNKGNFPGRFSGRQFSNSRSEMNVSTLELGDSALYLCASSLGLAVINNEQFFGPGTRLTVL.

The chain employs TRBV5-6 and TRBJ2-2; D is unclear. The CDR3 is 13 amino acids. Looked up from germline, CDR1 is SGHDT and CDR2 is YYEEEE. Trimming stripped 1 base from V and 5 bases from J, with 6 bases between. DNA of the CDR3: TGTGCCAGCAGCTTGTATCGTACCGGGGAGCTGTTTTTT. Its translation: CASSLYRTGELFF.

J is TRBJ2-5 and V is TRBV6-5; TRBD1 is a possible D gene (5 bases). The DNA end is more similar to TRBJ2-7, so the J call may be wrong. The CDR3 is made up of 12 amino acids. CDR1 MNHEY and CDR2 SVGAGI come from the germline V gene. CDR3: CASSPDTYEQYF. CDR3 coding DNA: TGTGCCAGCAGTCCGGACACCTACGAGCAGTACTTC.

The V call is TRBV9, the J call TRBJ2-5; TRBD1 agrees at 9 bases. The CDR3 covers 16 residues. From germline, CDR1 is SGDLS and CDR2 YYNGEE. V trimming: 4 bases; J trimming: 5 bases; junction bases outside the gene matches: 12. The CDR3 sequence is CASSLTGTGREETQYF. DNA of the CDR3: TGTGCCAGCAGCCTTACCGGGACAGGGAGGGAGGAGACCCAGTACTTC.

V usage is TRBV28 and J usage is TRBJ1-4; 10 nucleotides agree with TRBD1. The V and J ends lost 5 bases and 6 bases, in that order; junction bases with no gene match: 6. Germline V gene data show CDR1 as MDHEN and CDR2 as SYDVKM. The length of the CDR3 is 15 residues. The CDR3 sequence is CASSLPGTGDEKLFF. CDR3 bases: TGTGCCAGCAGTCTCCCCGGGACAGGGGATGAAAAACTGTTTTTT.

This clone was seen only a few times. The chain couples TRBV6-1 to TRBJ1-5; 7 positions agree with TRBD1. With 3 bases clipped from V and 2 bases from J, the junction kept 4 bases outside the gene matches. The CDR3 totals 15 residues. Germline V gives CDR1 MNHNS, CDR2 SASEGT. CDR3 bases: TGTGCCAGCAGTGATTACAGGGGAGGCAATCAGCCCCAGCATTTT. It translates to CASSDYRGGNQPQHF.